This entry lists 20 T cell receptor beta chains sequenced from one sample in a study of blood T cell repertoires in COVID-19. The protocol was immunoSEQ multiplex PCR, while the TCRdb copy is restricted to in-frame clones and leaves out a portion. The sample holds roughly 150,000 clones, around three quarters seen once. Source material: peripheral blood. The receptor source for this set is a man between 60 and 70 years old with acute or convalescent COVID-19.

This clone showed up just once. The chain carries TRBV2 and TRBJ1-3; D is unclear. The germline V and J ends were trimmed by 3 bases and 0 bases, with 3 bases remaining between them. The CDR3 has 13 amino acids. The V gene's germline CDR1 is SNHLY and CDR2 FYNNEI. In DNA, the CDR3 is TGTGCCAGCAGTGAGAGCTCTGGAAACACCATATATTTT. Translation gives CASSESSGNTIYF. The entire variable domain, with the rest obtained from reference TRBV2 and TRBJ1-3, is as follows: EPEVTQTPSHQVTQMGQEVILRCVPISNHLYFYWYRQILGQKVEFLVSFYNNEISEKSEIFDDQFSVERPDGSNFTLKIRSTKLEDSAMYFCASSESSGNTIYFGEGSWLTVV.

The V call is TRBV18, the J call TRBJ1-2, with D maybe TRBD1 (5 bases). The germline V and J ends were trimmed by 3 bases and 8 bases, with 16 bases remaining between them. The CDR3 covers 14 residues. CDR1 is KGHSH, CDR2 LQKENI, per germline. CDR3 in amino acids: CASSPVEGRGGYTF. The CDR3 DNA reads as TGTGCCAGCTCACCGGTGGAGGGACGAGGAGGCTACACCTTC. Full variable domain (missing parts from reference TRBV18 and TRBJ1-2): NAGVMQNPRHLVRRRGQEARLRCSPMKGHSHVYWYRQLPEEGLKFMVYLQKENIIDESGMPKERFSAEFPKEGPSILRIQQVVRGDSAAYFCASSPVEGRGGYTFGSGTRLTVV.

V and J are TRBV4-1 and TRBJ1-2; D is unclear. V was clipped by 1 base and J by 4 bases, with 7 bases between them. CDR1 and CDR2 from the germline V gene are MGHRA and YSYEKL. The CDR3 runs to 13 residues. CDR3 DNA: TGCGCCAGCAGCCAAGTCCTATCCTATGGCTACACCTTC. Its translation is CASSQVLSYGYTF.

The sample holds one count of this clone. The chain recombines TRBV4-1 with TRBJ1-5; TRBD1 aligns across 9 bases. V gave up 2 bases and J gave up 7 bases; unmatched junction bases: 9. Per the germline V gene, CDR1 is MGHRA and CDR2 is YSYEKL. CDR3 length equals 16 residues. The CDR3 DNA reads as TGCGCCAGCAGCCAAAGACAGGGGGACCTTGAGCAGCCCCAGCATTTT. Protein: CASSQRQGDLEQPQHF.

As DNA, the CDR3 is TGCGCCAGCAGCCAAACGGACAGGGATGAAAAACTGTTTTTT. Translating gives CASSQTDRDEKLFF. The rearrangement links TRBV4-1 to TRBJ1-4; 8 bases match TRBD1. From germline, CDR1 is MGHRA and CDR2 YSYEKL. This CDR3 has 14 residues. Unmatched junction bases numbered 2, after V lost 2 bases and J lost 6 bases.

The CDR3 here is CASSRKTGGEQPQHF. DNA of the CDR3: TGTGCCAGCAGCCGAAAGACAGGGGGCGAACAGCCCCAGCATTTT. This chain joins TRBV6-5 and TRBJ1-5; 10 positions match TRBD1. The CDR3 is 15 residues long. In germline, CDR1 is MNHEY, CDR2 SVGAGI. Trimming cost V 6 bases and J 7 bases; bases outside gene matches: 9.

The chain carries TRBV11-3 and TRBJ2-5, with TRBD1 as a possible D gene (6 bases). The length of the CDR3 is 17 residues. Germline-derived CDR1 and CDR2 are SGHNT and YENEEA. V was cut by 2 bases and J by 5 bases, with 21 bases left in between. DNA of the CDR3: TGTGCCAGCAGCTTAAGTTGGGGGACACCGGACGGGGAGACCCAGTACTTC. Translated: CASSLSWGTPDGETQYF.

The V and J genes are TRBV5-5 and TRBJ1-4, with no clear D. CDR3 length equals 12 residues. V lost 4 bases and J 8 bases, leaving 9 bases between the germline ends. Germline loops: CDR1 SGHKS, CDR2 YYEKEE (reference sequence). The DNA of the CDR3 is TGTGCCAGCAGCCGGTTGAAAGAAAAACTGTTTTTT. Translation gives CASSRLKEKLFF. Full variable domain (outside the CDR3, taken from reference TRBV5-5 and TRBJ1-4): DAGVTQSPTHLIKTRGQQVTLRCSPISGHKSVSWYQQVLGQGPQFIFQYYEKEERGRGNFPDRFSARQFPNYSSELNVNALLLGDSALYLCASSRLKEKLFFGSGTQLSVL.

The chain carries TRBV24-1 and TRBJ1-1; D perhaps matches TRBD1 (5 bases). The CDR3 contains 14 residues. Germline V lookup: CDR1 KGHDR, CDR2 SFDVKD. Trimming pared 7 bases from V and 5 bases from J, leaving 16 bases between. CDR3 region: CATRGGSPWTEAFF. CDR3 DNA: TGTGCCACCAGGGGGGGGTCTCCATGGACTGAAGCTTTCTTT.

This clone was detected only a few times. This rearrangement joins TRBV19 to TRBJ1-6, with D tentatively TRBD1 (5 bases). The V and J ends lost 5 bases and 0 bases respectively, with 8 bases between them. CDR3 length: 15 residues. CDR1 is LNHDA, CDR2 SQIVND, per germline (reference sequence). CDR3 DNA sequence: TGTGCCAGTAGTGACAGATTCTCCTATAATTCACCCCTCCACTTT. It yields the protein CASSDRFSYNSPLHF. Full variable domain (rest looked up from reference TRBV19 and TRBJ1-6): DGGITQSPKYLFRKEGQNVTLSCEQNLNHDAMYWYRQDPGQGLRLIYYSQIVNDFQKGDIAEGYSVSREKKESFPLTVTSAQKNPTAFYLCASSDRFSYNSPLHFGNGTRLTVT.

The gene calls are TRBV2 and TRBJ1-6; D gene unclear. The length of the CDR3 is 13 residues. Trimming pared 3 bases from V and 9 bases from J, leaving 9 bases between. Germline V gene lookup returns CDR1 SNHLY and CDR2 FYNNEI. The DNA of the CDR3 is TGTGCCAGCAGTGAGCAGTTTGGTTCACCCCTCCACTTT. Translation: CASSEQFGSPLHF.

V and J are TRBV19 and TRBJ1-2; D remains ambiguous. This CDR3 is 12 amino acids long. V shed 10 bases and J shed 4 bases, with 13 bases lying between them. Germline assignment: CDR1 LNHDA and CDR2 SQIVND (reference sequence). CDR3 amino acids: CATTSPLYGYTF. Here the CDR3 DNA reads TGTGCCACCACATCACCTCTCTATGGCTACACCTTC. Combining the CDR3 with reference TRBV19 and TRBJ1-2 gives the whole variable domain DGGITQSPKYLFRKEGQNVTLSCEQNLNHDAMYWYRQDPGQGLRLIYYSQIVNDFQKGDIAEGYSVSREKKESFPLTVTSAQKNPTAFYLCATTSPLYGYTFGSGTRLTVV.

CDR3 residues: CATKSRDQPQHF. In DNA form, the CDR3 reads TGCGCCACCAAAAGCCGGGATCAGCCCCAGCATTTT. The J gene is TRBJ1-5, the V gene TRBV10-1, with D unresolved. CDR1 and CDR2 from the germline V gene are WNHNN and SYGVQD (reference sequence). V lost 10 bases, J lost 5 bases, and 12 bases lay in between. The CDR3 spans 12 residues.

The rearrangement uses TRBV27 and TRBJ1-4; D unclear. The CDR3 totals 14 residues. Germline CDR1 reads MNHEY; CDR2 reads SMNVEV (reference sequence). V gave up 6 bases and J gave up 7 bases, with 15 bases separating them. This CDR3 reads CASRLQSRGEKLFF. CDR3 DNA sequence: TGTGCCAGCAGACTACAGAGTCGGGGTGAAAAACTGTTTTTT.

The V gene is TRBV11-2, the J gene TRBJ1-1; TRBD1 aligns across 7 bases. The CDR3 is 13 amino acids. V lost 5 bases to trimming and J lost 4 bases; unmatched junction nucleotides: 4. CDR1 and CDR2 (germline): SGHAT, FQNNGV. The CDR3 DNA reads as TGTGCCAGCAGCCCGACAGGGAGCACTGAAGCTTTCTTT. Residues: CASSPTGSTEAFF.

The chain employs TRBV14 and TRBJ2-1, with 8 bases fitting TRBD2. The junction had 6 bases not matched to a gene; V was cut back by 1 base and J by 7 bases. CDR1 is SGHDN and CDR2 is FVKESK in the germline V gene. CDR3 length equals 15 residues. The CDR3 DNA is TGTGCCAGCAGCCAAGCGGGGGGGCCTCCGAATGAGCAGTTCTTC. Amino acids: CASSQAGGPPNEQFF.

The rearrangement joins TRBV2 to TRBJ2-1; possible D gene TRBD2, 6 bases. In germline, CDR1 is SNHLY, CDR2 FYNNEI. Trimming pared 6 bases from V and 2 bases from J, leaving 11 bases between. This CDR3 is 14 amino acids long. The CDR3 sequence: CASSAGRPYNEQFF. CDR3 coding DNA: TGTGCCAGCAGCGCGGGGCGGCCCTACAATGAGCAGTTCTTC.

This chain connects TRBV5-6 to TRBJ2-7; D is perhaps TRBD2 (6 bases). The CDR3 covers 14 residues. Trimming took 1 base from V and 4 from J, leaving 12 bases between them. Germline V CDR1 and CDR2: SGHDT, YYEEEE. CDR3: CASSLNRGGYEQYF. CDR3 in DNA: TGTGCCAGCAGCTTGAATCGGGGAGGTTACGAGCAGTACTTC. Based on the CDR3 plus reference TRBV5-6 and TRBJ2-7, the full variable domain is DAGVTQSPTHLIKTRGQQVTLRCSPKSGHDTVSWYQQALGQGPQFIFQYYEEEERQRGNFPDRFSGHQFPNYSSELNVNALLLGDSALYLCASSLNRGGYEQYFGPGTRLTVT.

The chain recombines TRBV27 with TRBJ1-5; 7 bases fit TRBD1. V lost 3 bases to trimming and J lost 1 base; unmatched junction nucleotides: 9. CDR3 size: 17 residues. The germline gives CDR1 MNHEY, CDR2 SMNVEV (reference sequence). The CDR3: CASSFWRGQGSNQPQHF. For the CDR3, the DNA is TGTGCCAGCAGTTTTTGGAGGGGGCAGGGGAGCAATCAGCCCCAGCATTTT.

V and J are TRBV7-6 and TRBJ2-7; tentatively, D is TRBD1 (5 bases). CDR3 length: 16 amino acids. Germline lookup yields CDR1 SGHVS and CDR2 FNYEAQ. Trimming took off 1 base at V and 0 bases at J, with 13 bases between the two ends. The CDR3 region is CASSLGVGARSYEQYF. CDR3 sequence (DNA): TGTGCCAGCAGCTTAGGAGTAGGGGCCCGCTCCTACGAGCAGTACTTC.